What follows are 11 T cell receptor beta chains derived from one specimen sequenced in a study of Ad26.COV2.S vaccination and SARS-CoV-2 variants. Treatment in this sample: some 20 received Ad26.COV2.S at low or high dose, single or two shots; about 5 received placebo; per-sample allocation not given. Specimen acquisition occurred on day 63 following the initial vaccine or placebo injection. The repertoire was sequenced with immunoSEQ multiplex PCR; TCRdb's copy has only in-frame clones and lacks some. The sample carries over 400,000 clones, 75% to 90% recorded once. The sequencing here drew on peripheral blood, taken in a trial of Ad26.COV2.S vaccine versus placebo. Receptor source: a person between 18 and 59 years old who received the Ad26.COV2.S COVID-19 vaccine or a placebo.

The chain carries TRBV27 and TRBJ1-1; no reliable D call. CDR3 length: 14 residues. CDR1 and CDR2 (germline): MNHEY, SMNVEV (reference sequence). V lost 6 bases and J 0 bases, leaving 11 bases between the germline ends. In DNA, the CDR3 is TGTGCCAGCAGCCGCTGGGCCGTGAACACTGAAGCTTTCTTT. Its translation: CASSRWAVNTEAFF.

This rearrangement joins TRBV15 to TRBJ1-6, with TRBD1 as a possible D gene (6 bases). V lost 5 bases to trimming and J lost 5 bases, with 13 bases between them. Germline CDR1 reads LNHNV; CDR2 reads YYDKDF (reference sequence). The CDR3 is 15 amino acids. The CDR3 spells CATSPRDTHNSPLHF. The CDR3, as DNA: TGTGCCACCAGCCCCCGGGACACCCATAATTCACCCCTCCACTTT.

The chain uses TRBV19 and TRBJ1-2; D remains ambiguous. V was clipped by 3 bases and J by 5 bases, with 13 bases between them. Germline CDR1 LNHDA, CDR2 SQIVND (reference sequence). The CDR3 sequence is 14 residues long. The CDR3 reads CASSIGPGWYGYTF. CDR3 nucleotides: TGTGCCAGTAGTATCGGACCCGGCTGGTATGGCTACACCTTC.

V usage is TRBV5-1 and J usage is TRBJ2-1; 10 bases fit TRBD2. Germline CDR1 and CDR2: SGHRS and YFSETQ. The CDR3 covers 15 residues. J lost 4 bases, V lost 5 bases, and 6 bases had no gene match. The CDR3 reads CASSPLAGRYNEQFF. The DNA for the CDR3 is TGCGCCAGCAGTCCACTAGCGGGACGGTACAATGAGCAGTTCTTC.

The chain couples TRBV29-1 to TRBJ2-6, with D possibly matching TRBD1 (6 bases). The CDR3 spans 13 residues. Germline lookup yields CDR1 SQVTM and CDR2 ANQGSEA. Trimming left V 3 bases short and J 10 bases short, with 13 bases between. CDR3 protein: CSVDSQGTNVLTF. CDR3 bases: TGCAGCGTTGATTCACAGGGAACAAACGTCCTGACTTTC.

The V and J genes are TRBV9 and TRBJ2-7; TRBD2 matches at 7 bases. Germline values: CDR1 SGDLS, CDR2 YYNGEE. This CDR3 spans 14 amino acids. J lost 5 bases, V lost 0 bases, and 5 bases had no gene match. CDR3 in amino acids: CASSVAGGSNEQYF. CDR3 sequence (DNA): TGTGCCAGCAGCGTAGCGGGGGGAAGCAACGAGCAGTACTTC. Together with reference TRBV9 and TRBJ2-7, the CDR3 gives the full variable domain: DSGVTQTPKHLITATGQRVTLRCSPRSGDLSVYWYQQSLDQGLQFLIQYYNGEERAKGNILERFSAQQFPDLHSELNLSSLELGDSALYFCASSVAGGSNEQYFGPGTRLTVT.

This chain links TRBV18 with TRBJ2-1; 10 bases fit TRBD1. CDR1 and CDR2 from the germline V gene are KGHSH and LQKENI. With 2 bases clipped from V and 7 bases from J, the junction kept 11 bases outside the gene matches. The CDR3 totals 17 residues. The CDR3 reads CASSPGVSGQGTNEQFF. CDR3 DNA sequence: TGTGCCAGCTCACCAGGTGTATCGGGACAGGGGACGAATGAGCAGTTCTTC.

This chain joins TRBV6-6 and TRBJ2-7, with a possible D match to TRBD1 (6 bases). Germline-derived CDR1 and CDR2 are MNHNY and SVGAGI (reference sequence). Trimming removed 8 bases at V and 3 bases at J, with 14 bases between. CDR3 length: 13 residues. The CDR3 nucleotides are TGTGCCAGCCGGCAGGACAGTGACTACGAGCAGTACTTC. Protein: CASRQDSDYEQYF.

The chain is built from TRBV1 and TRBJ2-7; the table's D gene call, TRBD2, was not cross checked with the DNA. TRBV1 is flagged as a pseudogene. The CDR3 has 16 amino acids. The DNA of the CDR3 is TGCACCAGCAGCCAAAGGGTTTTCGCGGGTAACTACGAGCAGTACGTC. This encodes CTSSQRVFAGNYEQYV.

In its sample, this clone was seen once. The chain combines TRBV11-2 with TRBJ2-3; no definite D call. Germline V gives CDR1 SGHAT, CDR2 FQNNGV. Trimming removed 6 bases from V and 5 bases from J, with 9 bases in between. This CDR3 is built from 12 residues. CDR3 sequence: CASRAVKDTQYF. CDR3 in DNA: TGTGCCAGCAGGGCAGTCAAAGATACGCAGTATTTT. The full variable domain, with the rest looked up from reference TRBV11-2 and TRBJ2-3, is EAGVAQSPRYKIIEKRQSVAFWCNPISGHATLYWYQQILGQGPKLLIQFQNNGVVDDSQLPKDRFSAERLKGVDSTLKIQPAKLEDSAVYLCASRAVKDTQYFGPGTRLTVL.

This rearrangement joins TRBV7-2 to TRBJ2-7; no clear D gene. The CDR3 has 15 amino acids. Per germline, CDR1 SGHTA and CDR2 FQGNSA. Trimming took 1 base from V and 0 from J, leaving 10 bases between them. This chain's CDR3 is CASSLEDLSSYEQYF. CDR3 in DNA: TGTGCCAGCAGCTTAGAGGACCTCTCCTCCTACGAGCAGTACTTC.